This T cell receptor beta chain originates from a study of T cell responses to AZD1222 COVID-19 vaccine. Overall study findings and caveats: Donors were largely white British and mainly female; clonal diversity was possibly underestimated. A rise in Spike-specific TCR breadth and depth followed two AZD1222 doses.

In its sample, this clone was seen once. Its antigen remains unidentified. V lost 4 bases and J 5 bases, leaving 8 bases between the germline ends. Germline CDR1 is SGHRS and CDR2 is YFSETQ. CDR3 size: 12 residues. The repertoire was sequenced with immunoSEQ multiplex PCR; TCRdb's copy has only in-frame clones and lacks some. The sample shows 150,000 to 200,000 clones, under 95% of them seen only once. The receptor was isolated from an adult in good health. V gene TRBV5-1 combines with J gene TRBJ2-3; D gene ambiguous. The sequenced sample was peripheral blood, obtained on day 0 of AZD1222 vaccination. Written as DNA, the CDR3 is TGCGCCAGCAGCAGTTTGGGAGATACGCAGTATTTT. Its translation: CASSSLGDTQYF.